Below, 11 T cell receptor beta chains from the same sample are listed, as sequenced in a study of blood T cell repertoires in COVID-19. Sequencing used immunoSEQ multiplex PCR; TCRdb keeps in-frame clones, though not all of them. Among tens of thousands of clones listed, over 65% were seen once. Sequencing was performed on peripheral blood. The receptor set was obtained from a man aged 80 or over with COVID-19, enrolled during active disease.

The rearrangement joins TRBV18 to TRBJ1-1; D unclear. CDR1 KGHSH and CDR2 LQKENI come from the germline V gene. The CDR3 sequence is 12 residues long. The ends were cut back, 5 bases at V and 1 base at J, with 5 bases in the middle. CDR3: CASSKQNTEAFF. As DNA, the CDR3 is TGTGCCAGCTCAAAACAGAACACTGAAGCTTTCTTT. Looking up the rest from reference TRBV18 and TRBJ1-1 gives the full variable domain: NAGVMQNPRHLVRRRGQEARLRCSPMKGHSHVYWYRQLPEEGLKFMVYLQKENIIDESGMPKERFSAEFPKEGPSILRIQQVVRGDSAAYFCASSKQNTEAFFGQGTRLTVV.

V and J are TRBV4-3 and TRBJ2-5; a possible D gene is TRBD2 (6 bases). CDR1 and CDR2 (germline): LGHNA, YSLEER. The CDR3 is made up of 15 amino acids. The ends were cut back, 0 bases at V and 4 bases at J, with 12 bases in the middle. The DNA for the CDR3 is TGCGCCAGCAGCCAAGATGCCCGGGGGAGAGAGACCCAGTACTTC. Its protein is CASSQDARGRETQYF.

The V and J genes are TRBV7-2 and TRBJ1-2; D gene unclear. Germline CDR1 SGHTA, CDR2 FQGNSA. The ends were cut back, 5 bases at V and 3 bases at J, with 13 bases in the middle. This CDR3 contains 14 residues. CDR3 residues: CASSQLRGDYGYTF. For the CDR3, the DNA is TGTGCCAGCAGCCAACTGCGGGGTGACTATGGCTACACCTTC.

The CDR3: CASSSPPYTEAFF. In nucleotides, the CDR3 is TGTGCCAGCAGCTCCCCCCCGTACACTGAAGCTTTCTTT. The chain uses TRBV7-2 and TRBJ1-1; D unresolved. CDR3 length: 13 residues. Germline V gives CDR1 SGHTA, CDR2 FQGNSA. Trimming removed 4 bases at V and 3 bases at J, with 9 bases between.

This chain connects TRBV4-3 to TRBJ1-6; D not resolved. This CDR3 has 19 residues. Germline-derived CDR1 and CDR2 are LGHNA and YSLEER. V was cut by 0 bases and J by 6 bases, with 21 bases left in between. CDR3 loop: CASSQDSGREGAANSPLHF. The CDR3 nucleotides read TGCGCCAGCAGCCAAGATAGTGGGAGAGAGGGTGCAGCTAATTCACCCCTCCACTTT.

This clone was seen once. This chain joins TRBV7-2 and TRBJ1-2, with 7 bases that match TRBD1. The length of the CDR3 is 14 residues. The germline gives CDR1 SGHTA, CDR2 FQGNSA. The ends lost 3 bases at V and 3 bases at J; junction bases unmatched: 4. The CDR3 DNA follows: TGTGCCAGCAGCTTCGGACAGGCGTACTATGGCTACACCTTC. As protein: CASSFGQAYYGYTF.

The chain recombines TRBV27 with TRBJ1-2; 10 positions match TRBD1. The CDR3 has 15 amino acids. CDR1 is MNHEY and CDR2 is SMNVEV in the germline V gene (reference sequence). V lost 3 bases to trimming and J lost 6 bases; unmatched junction nucleotides: 7. CDR3 in amino acids: CASSFFGTGANGYTF. Here the CDR3 DNA reads TGTGCCAGCAGTTTTTTTGGGACAGGGGCGAATGGCTACACCTTC.

This clone showed up just a few times. The rearrangement uses TRBV9 and TRBJ2-3, with 15 bases identical to TRBD2. The CDR3 loop spans 20 amino acids. The ends lost 4 bases at V and 6 bases at J; junction bases unmatched: 18. Germline values: CDR1 SGDLS, CDR2 YYNGEE. The CDR3 reads CASSPSGLAGGLRGSDTQYF. The CDR3 DNA is TGTGCCAGCAGCCCCTCCGGACTAGCGGGAGGGTTAAGGGGCTCGGATACGCAGTATTTT.

This clone was detected only a few times. The J gene is TRBJ1-1, the V gene TRBV4-2, with D uncertain. CDR1 and CDR2 (germline): LGHNA, YNFKEQ. CDR3 length equals 15 residues. Between the trimmed V and J ends, which lost 4 bases and 6 bases, there was a span of 18 bases. The CDR3 sequence: CASSLSLGSTAEAFF. The CDR3 DNA reads as TGTGCCAGCAGCCTCTCCTTGGGGAGTACGGCTGAAGCTTTCTTT.

The sample holds a few counts of this clone. The rearrangement uses TRBV27 and TRBJ2-2, with D perhaps matching TRBD2 (6 bases). The CDR3 totals 16 residues. Germline CDR1 is MNHEY and CDR2 is SMNVEV (reference sequence). CDR3 in amino acids: CATRKTSGLNTGELFF. DNA of the CDR3: TGTGCGACCAGAAAGACCAGCGGGCTAAACACCGGGGAGCTGTTTTTT.

The chain couples TRBV6-2 or TRBV6-3 to TRBJ1-1; D unclear. Germline V lookup: CDR1 MNHEY, CDR2 SVGEGT. The germline V and J ends were trimmed by 4 bases and 8 bases, with 11 bases remaining between them. The CDR3 runs 12 residues. In nucleotides, the CDR3 is TGTGCCAGCAGTTCCCCGCGGGAAGAAGCTTTCTTT. Translation gives CASSSPREEAFF.